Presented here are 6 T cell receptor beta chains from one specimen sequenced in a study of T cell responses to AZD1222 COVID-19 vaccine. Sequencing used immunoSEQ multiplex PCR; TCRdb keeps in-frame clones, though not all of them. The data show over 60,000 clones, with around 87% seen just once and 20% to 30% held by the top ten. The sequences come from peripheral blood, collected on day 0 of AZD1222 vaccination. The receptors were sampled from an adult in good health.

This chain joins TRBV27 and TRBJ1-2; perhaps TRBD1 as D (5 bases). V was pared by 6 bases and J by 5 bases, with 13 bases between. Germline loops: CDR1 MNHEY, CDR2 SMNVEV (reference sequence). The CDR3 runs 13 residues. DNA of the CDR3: TGTGCCAGCAGCGACAGTGCGCTTTATGGCTACACCTTC. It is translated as CASSDSALYGYTF.

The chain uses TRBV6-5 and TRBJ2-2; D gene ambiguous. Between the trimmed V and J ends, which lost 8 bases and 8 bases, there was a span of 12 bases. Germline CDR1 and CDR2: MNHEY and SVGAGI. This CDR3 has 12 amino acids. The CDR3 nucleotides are TGTGCCAGCGCTGTGGGCGGAGGGGAGCTGTTTTTT. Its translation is CASAVGGGELFF.

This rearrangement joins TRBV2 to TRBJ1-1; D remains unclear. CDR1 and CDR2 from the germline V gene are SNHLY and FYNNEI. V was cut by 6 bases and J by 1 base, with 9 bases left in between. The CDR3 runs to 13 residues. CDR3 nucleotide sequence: TGTGCCAGCAGCGAACAGCAGAACACTGAAGCTTTCTTT. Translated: CASSEQQNTEAFF.

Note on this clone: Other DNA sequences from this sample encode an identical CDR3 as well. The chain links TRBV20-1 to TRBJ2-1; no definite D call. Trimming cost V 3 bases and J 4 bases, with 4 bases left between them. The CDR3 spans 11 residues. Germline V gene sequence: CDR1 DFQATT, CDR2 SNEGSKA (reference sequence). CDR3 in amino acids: CSASSYNEQFF. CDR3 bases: TGCAGTGCTAGTTCTTACAATGAGCAGTTCTTC.

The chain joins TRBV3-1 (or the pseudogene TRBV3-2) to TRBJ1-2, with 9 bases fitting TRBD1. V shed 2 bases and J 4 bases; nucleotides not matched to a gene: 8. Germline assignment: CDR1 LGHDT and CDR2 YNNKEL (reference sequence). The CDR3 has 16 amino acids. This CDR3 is CASSQLGQGIPYGYTF. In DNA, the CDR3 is TGTGCCAGCAGCCAACTCGGACAGGGGATCCCCTATGGCTACACCTTC.

DNA for the CDR3: TGTGCCAGCAGCTCGACTAGCGGTGGTTGGGGGGATACGCAGTATTTT. It translates to CASSSTSGGWGDTQYF. The gene calls are TRBV9 and TRBJ2-3; 9 nucleotides align to TRBD2. The J segment lost 6 bases and the V segment lost 4 bases, leaving 12 bases of the junction unmatched. Germline V gives CDR1 SGDLS, CDR2 YYNGEE. The CDR3 spans 16 residues.